This is a list of T cell receptor beta chains from one sample in a study of shared clonotypes between healthy human individuals. Generated by immunoSEQ multiplex PCR, the TCRdb table keeps only in-frame clones and is missing some. The table shows hundreds of thousands of clones, with about 96% occurring only once. Specimen: naive CD8+ T cells sorted from blood. Every receptor here comes from a woman aged 25 to 39 in good health. Both conserved end residues are part of each CDR3. D genes are given only for firm matches. Not all rows give a size; the values are once, few, many and, for expanded clones, a class.

D	V	J	size	CDR3	DNA
TRBD1	TRBV29-1	TRBJ2-7	-	CSVSGGSYEQYF	TGCAGCGTTTCAGGGGGCTCCTACGAGCAGTACTTC
TRBD1	TRBV27	TRBJ1-6	-	CASRTGAYNSPLHF	TGTGCCAGCAGAACAGGGGCTTATAATTCACCCCTCCACTTT
-	TRBV27	TRBJ2-3	-	CASSETGKHTQYF	TGTGCCAGCAGTGAAACAGGGAAACATACGCAGTATTTT
TRBD2	TRBV27	TRBJ2-7	once	CASSLSGDSGRADFEQYF	TGTGCCAGCAGTTTATCGGGGGATAGCGGGAGGGCCGATTTCGAGCAGTACTTC
-	TRBV5-1	TRBJ2-7	-	CASSPKQRGAHEQYF	TGCGCCAGCAGCCCCAAACAGAGGGGGGCCCACGAGCAGTACTTC
-	TRBV2	TRBJ2-1	-	CASSESRASAWEQFF	TGTGCCAGCAGTGAGTCCCGAGCCTCTGCTTGGGAGCAGTTCTTC
-	TRBV20-1	TRBJ2-7	-	CSARELSEQYF	TGCAGTGCTAGAGAACTATCCGAGCAGTACTTC
-	TRBV28	TRBJ1-1	-	CASSLSLGQRNEAFF	TGTGCCAGCAGTTTATCATTGGGGCAGAGAAATGAAGCTTTCTTT
-	TRBV5-4	TRBJ1-5	-	CASSLSGSNQPQHF	TGTGCCAGCAGCTTGTCTGGCAGCAATCAGCCCCAGCATTTT
-	TRBV5-5	TRBJ2-7	-	CASSLASSYEQYF	TGTGCCAGCAGTCTGGCCAGTTCCTACGAGCAGTACTTC
TRBD1	TRBV30	TRBJ2-7	-	CAWDSGTGNEQYF	TGTGCCTGGGACTCCGGGACAGGGAACGAGCAGTACTTC
TRBD1	TRBV7-9	TRBJ2-7	-	CASSPGDSSYEQYF	TGTGCCAGCAGCCCCGGGGACAGTTCTTACGAGCAGTACTTC
TRBD2	TRBV5-6	TRBJ2-1	-	CASSLGLAGGNYNEQFF	TGTGCCAGCAGCTTGGGACTAGCGGGAGGGAACTACAATGAGCAGTTCTTC
TRBD1	TRBV7-9	TRBJ2-3	-	CASSAGTASTDTQYF	TGTGCCAGCAGCGCTGGGACAGCTAGCACAGATACGCAGTATTTT
-	TRBV7-8	TRBJ2-2	-	CASSLEATGELFF	TGTGCCAGCAGCTTAGAAGCGACCGGGGAGCTGTTTTTT
-	TRBV13	TRBJ2-5	-	CASSLVGHQETQYF	TGTGCCAGCAGCTTAGTGGGACATCAAGAGACCCAGTACTTC
TRBD2	TRBV19	TRBJ2-2	-	CASSAYNLAGGFTGELFF	TGTGCCAGTAGTGCCTACAACCTAGCGGGAGGGTTTACCGGGGAGCTGTTTTTT
-	TRBV7-7	TRBJ2-2	-	CASSPTPVTGELFF	TGTGCCAGCAGCCCTACACCGGTCACCGGGGAGCTGTTTTTT
-	TRBV6-1	TRBJ2-5	-	CASISPFWETQYF	TGTGCCAGCATTTCGCCCTTTTGGGAGACCCAGTACTTC
-	TRBV6-5	TRBJ2-7	few	CASSVEAPASYEQYF	TGTGCCAGCAGTGTAGAGGCCCCGGCATCCTACGAGCAGTACTTC
-	TRBV27	TRBJ2-7	-	CASSFGPRSYEQYF	TGTGCCAGCAGTTTTGGTCCTCGTTCCTACGAGCAGTACTTC
TRBD1	TRBV30	TRBJ2-7	-	CAWSVLGGEAYEQYF	TGTGCCTGGAGTGTACTAGGGGGCGAAGCCTACGAGCAGTACTTC
-	TRBV19	TRBJ1-1	-	CASSIDLDSNTEAFF	TGTGCCAGTAGTATAGATCTGGATTCCAACACTGAAGCTTTCTTT
-	TRBV7-2	TRBJ1-5	once	CASSLAGVGNQPQHF	TGTGCCAGCAGCTTAGCAGGCGTGGGCAATCAGCCCCAGCATTTT
TRBD2	TRBV11-2	TRBJ2-7	-	CASSHPGRAGGPDEQYF	TGTGCCAGCAGCCACCCCGGACGGGCGGGAGGGCCGGACGAGCAGTACTTC
-	TRBV30	TRBJ2-2	-	CAWRLPANTGELFF	TGTGCCTGGAGGCTTCCGGCGAACACCGGGGAGCTGTTTTTT
-	TRBV19	TRBJ1-1	-	CASRKTNTEAFF	TGTGCCAGTAGAAAGACGAACACTGAAGCTTTCTTT
-	TRBV28	TRBJ2-4	-	CASSSLPAAKNIQYF	TGTGCCAGCAGTTCTCTTCCGGCAGCCAAAAACATTCAGTACTTC
-	TRBV7-9	TRBJ2-5	-	CASSLVGETQYF	TGTGCCAGCAGCTTAGTAGGAGAGACCCAGTACTTC
-	TRBV5-1	TRBJ1-4	-	CASSSRGYWEKLFF	TGCGCCAGCAGCTCTAGGGGCTATTGGGAAAAACTGTTTTTT
TRBD2	TRBV15	TRBJ2-1	-	CATSGHRDYHNEQFF	TGTGCCACCAGCGGACACCGGGACTACCACAATGAGCAGTTCTTC
-	TRBV7-2	TRBJ2-3	-	CASSLAAKSTDTQYF	TGTGCCAGCAGCTTAGCAGCCAAGAGCACAGATACGCAGTATTTT
-	TRBV4-2	TRBJ1-4	-	CASSPSPFEALQESEEKLFF	TGTGCCAGCAGCCCAAGTCCTTTCGAAGCCCTACAGGAATCGGAGGAAAAACTGTTTTTT
TRBD1	TRBV27	TRBJ1-5	-	CASSHTRQGLHQPQHF	TGTGCCAGCAGCCATACCCGACAGGGACTTCATCAGCCCCAGCATTTT
-	TRBV28	TRBJ2-1	-	CASSPNLGGREQFF	TGTGCCAGCAGTCCGAACTTGGGGGGAAGGGAGCAGTTCTTC
-	TRBV25-1	TRBJ2-5	-	CASSVTVETQYF	TGTGCCAGCAGTGTGACAGTTGAGACCCAGTACTTC
-	TRBV5-6	TRBJ2-3	once	CASSLVGGSTDTQYF	TGTGCCAGCAGCTTGGTCGGGGGCAGCACAGATACGCAGTATTTT
TRBD2	TRBV9	TRBJ2-1	-	CASSPRTSGTLSSYNEQFF	TGTGCCAGCAGCCCTCGGACTAGCGGGACCTTGAGCTCCTACAATGAGCAGTTCTTC
TRBD1	TRBV11-2	TRBJ1-5	-	CASSKDRVTNQPQHF	TGTGCCAGCAGCAAGGACAGGGTTACCAATCAGCCCCAGCATTTT
-	TRBV19	TRBJ1-5	-	CASSIDSWVGQPQHF	TGTGCCAGTAGTATTGACAGTTGGGTCGGTCAGCCCCAGCATTTT
TRBD1	TRBV29-1	TRBJ2-7	-	CSVEGPGGYEQYF	TGCAGCGTCGAAGGCCCAGGGGGATACGAGCAGTACTTC
-	TRBV5-6	TRBJ2-5	-	CASSLAIEGLQETQYF	TGTGCCAGCAGCTTGGCGATTGAGGGGCTCCAAGAGACCCAGTACTTC
-	TRBV27	TRBJ2-1	-	CASSDTPVVGSNEQFF	TGTGCCAGCAGTGATACCCCCGTAGTAGGGTCTAATGAGCAGTTCTTC
-	TRBV6-4	TRBJ2-7	-	CASSDGMGYEQYF	TGTGCCAGCAGTGACGGGATGGGCTACGAGCAGTACTTC
TRBD2	TRBV28	TRBJ2-3	-	CASSPPGTSSTDTQYF	TGTGCCAGCAGCCCCCCCGGGACTAGCAGCACAGATACGCAGTATTTT
-	TRBV27	TRBJ2-6	-	CASSWTGGVNVLTF	TGTGCCAGCAGTTGGACCGGGGGTGTCAACGTCCTGACTTTC
-	TRBV14	TRBJ1-1	-	CASSPDGRTEAFF	TGTGCCAGCAGCCCCGACGGTCGAACAGAAGCTTTCTTT
TRBD1	TRBV19	TRBJ1-2	-	CASKDRGFYGYTF	TGTGCCAGCAAAGACAGGGGATTCTATGGCTACACCTTC
TRBD2	TRBV11-2	TRBJ2-3	-	CASSLATGGRTDTQYF	TGTGCCAGCAGCTTAGCCACGGGAGGTAGAACAGATACGCAGTATTTT
-	TRBV19	TRBJ2-7	-	CASSKRPDWEQYF	TGTGCCAGTAGTAAGAGGCCTGACTGGGAGCAGTACTTC
-	TRBV19	TRBJ1-1	-	CASSMLGDWDTEAFF	TGTGCCAGTAGTATGTTAGGGGATTGGGACACTGAAGCTTTCTTT
-	TRBV6-1	TRBJ1-1	once	CASSEAGSGLGAFF	TGTGCCAGCAGTGAAGCGGGTTCGGGCCTCGGGGCTTTCTTT